Listed here are 15 T cell receptor beta chains from one sample, sequenced in a study of regulatory and conventional T cells in RAG deficiency. The repertoire was sequenced with immunoSEQ multiplex PCR; TCRdb's copy has only in-frame clones and lacks some. The table records roughly 13,000 clones, 85% to 95% of them present only once. Conventional CD4+ T cells were sorted from blood as CD25-low CD127-high cells. These same data were also listed under a study on regulatory T cells. That source notes: Primers: 52 TRBV forward and 13 TRBJ reverse.

Input material: CD4+ effector T cells sorted from blood. The origin of the receptors is a human donor in good health.

As to this clone: Other DNA sequences in this specimen translate into the identical CDR3. The gene calls are TRBV5-1 and TRBJ2-5; a possible D gene is TRBD1 (7 bases). Germline-derived CDR1 and CDR2 are SGHRS and YFSETQ. Trimming removed 1 base from V and 4 bases from J, with 8 bases in between. CDR3 length: 13 amino acids. CDR3 bases: TGCGCCAGCAGCTTGCAGGGGGGAGAGACCCAGTACTTC. Its protein product is CASSLQGGETQYF.

The DNA for the CDR3 is TGTGCCAGCAGTAGCCCACAGGGTGGCTACACCTTC. Translated, it gives CASSSPQGGYTF. The chain carries TRBV6-1 and TRBJ1-2; D may be TRBD1 (6 bases). CDR3 length: 12 amino acids. Trimming removed 5 bases from V and 7 bases from J, with 11 bases in between. CDR1 MNHNS and CDR2 SASEGT come from the germline V gene.

In its sample, this clone was seen once. The CDR3 sequence is CASSASGTPQETQYF. CDR3 in DNA: TGCGCCAGCAGCGCATCAGGTACTCCCCAAGAGACCCAGTACTTC. The genes are TRBV5-1 and TRBJ2-5; D unclear. V lost 4 bases, J lost 1 base, and 14 bases lay in between. The CDR3 extends over 15 amino acids. The germline gives CDR1 SGHRS, CDR2 YFSETQ.

V and J are TRBV5-4 and TRBJ2-7; weak D call: TRBD1 (6 bases). CDR1 is SGHNT, CDR2 YYREEE, per germline (reference sequence). The CDR3 has 14 amino acids. V gave up 1 base and J gave up 5 bases, with 13 bases separating them. The CDR3 region has the DNA TGTGCCAGCAGCTTGACAGGGCCCCCCAACGAGCAGTACTTC. It specifies CASSLTGPPNEQYF. Using reference TRBV5-4 and TRBJ2-7 for the parts outside the CDR3, the full variable domain is ETGVTQSPTHLIKTRGQQVTLRCSSQSGHNTVSWYQQALGQGPQFIFQYYREEENGRGNFPPRFSGLQFPNYSSELNVNALELDDSALYLCASSLTGPPNEQYFGPGTRLTVT.

This sequence joins TRBV4-1 and TRBJ1-5; the D gene is possibly TRBD1 (6 bases). The CDR3 extends over 13 amino acids. Germline CDR1 and CDR2: MGHRA and YSYEKL. V lost 4 bases to trimming and J lost 5 bases, with 9 bases between them. CDR3 in DNA: TGCGCCAGCAGCCCGGACAGAGATCAGCCCCAGCATTTT. It specifies CASSPDRDQPQHF.

V and J are TRBV4-2 and TRBJ2-2; 8 bases are a match to TRBD2. Germline lookup yields CDR1 LGHNA and CDR2 YNFKEQ. Unmatched junction bases numbered 6, after V lost 3 bases and J lost 6 bases. CDR3 length equals 15 residues. The CDR3 loop is CASSQVGGAAGELFF. Written as DNA, the CDR3 is TGTGCCAGCAGCCAGGTCGGGGGGGCGGCCGGGGAGCTGTTTTTT.

The genes are TRBV4-1 and TRBJ1-5, with 7 nucleotides matching TRBD1. J was trimmed by 1 base and V by 3 bases; bases with no gene match: 3. CDR3 length: 15 amino acids. CDR1 and CDR2 (germline): MGHRA, YSYEKL. CDR3 protein: CASSQTGSSNQPQHF. The CDR3 nucleotides are TGCGCCAGCAGCCAGACAGGGTCGAGCAATCAGCCCCAGCATTTT.

V usage is TRBV5-1 and J usage is TRBJ2-3; TRBD2 matches 10 bases. CDR3 size: 15 residues. After removal of 5 bases from V and 0 bases from J, the junction contained 3 bases not matched to a gene. Germline V gene lookup returns CDR1 SGHRS and CDR2 YFSETQ. CDR3 in DNA: TGCGCCAGCAGGGGACTAGCGCACAGCACAGATACGCAGTATTTT. Translated, it gives CASRGLAHSTDTQYF.

V and J are TRBV28 and TRBJ1-1, with unresolved D. V was cut by 1 base and J by 1 base, with 4 bases left in between. CDR3 length equals 13 residues. CDR1 MDHEN and CDR2 SYDVKM come from the germline V gene. The CDR3 DNA sequence: TGTGCCAGCAGTTTATTCGGGAACACTGAAGCTTTCTTT. Translating it yields CASSLFGNTEAFF.

V usage is TRBV2 and J usage is TRBJ1-1, with a weak D call TRBD1 (6 bases). The V gene's germline CDR1 is SNHLY and CDR2 FYNNEI. The CDR3 is made up of 14 amino acids. The V end lost 6 bases, the J end lost 5 bases, and 16 bases lay between the germline ends. CDR3 amino acids: CASRVQGPSTEAFF. CDR3 coding DNA: TGTGCCAGCAGGGTTCAGGGGCCGTCAACTGAAGCTTTCTTT. Full variable domain (outside the CDR3, taken from reference TRBV2 and TRBJ1-1): EPEVTQTPSHQVTQMGQEVILRCVPISNHLYFYWYRQILGQKVEFLVSFYNNEISEKSEIFDDQFSVERPDGSNFTLKIRSTKLEDSAMYFCASRVQGPSTEAFFGQGTRLTVV.

This rearrangement joins TRBV10-3 to TRBJ2-7; 9 bases are shared with TRBD2. This CDR3 spans 14 amino acids. After removal of 6 bases from V and 6 bases from J, the junction contained 9 bases not matched to a gene. The germline CDR1 and CDR2 sequences are ENHRY and SYGVKD. CDR3 in amino acids: CAIRSAAGGGEQYF. For the CDR3, the DNA is TGTGCCATCAGGTCCGCAGCGGGAGGTGGCGAGCAGTACTTC.

This chain joins TRBV9 and TRBJ2-1, with 8 bases identical to TRBD2. Germline V gene lookup returns CDR1 SGDLS and CDR2 YYNGEE. The CDR3 is made up of 17 amino acids. The ends lost 1 base at V and 3 bases at J; junction bases unmatched: 9. The CDR3 DNA reads TGTGCCAGCAGCGTATACTCAAGCGGGAGTCACTACAATGAGCAGTTCTTC. Residues: CASSVYSSGSHYNEQFF.

The chain employs TRBV7-2 and TRBJ2-3; 12 positions match TRBD2. Germline V lookup: CDR1 SGHTA, CDR2 FQGNSA. J was trimmed by 6 bases and V by 5 bases; bases with no gene match: 3. The CDR3 is made up of 14 amino acids. CDR3 DNA sequence: TGTGCCAGCAGCCTCGGACTAGCGGGGGATACGCAGTATTTT. This encodes CASSLGLAGDTQYF.

The chain recombines TRBV2 with TRBJ1-1; TRBD1 matches at 11 bases. CDR1 SNHLY and CDR2 FYNNEI come from the germline V gene. J was trimmed by 5 bases and V by 7 bases; bases with no gene match: 6. The CDR3 extends over 14 amino acids. This chain's CDR3 is CASTSGTGGTEAFF. CDR3 nucleotide sequence: TGTGCCAGCACCTCCGGGACAGGGGGGACTGAAGCTTTCTTT.

The J gene is TRBJ2-1, the V gene TRBV25-1; 8 bases line up with TRBD1. The CDR3 spans 15 residues. V lost 2 bases, J lost 6 bases, and 6 bases stayed unmatched. The germline V gene has CDR1 MGHDK and CDR2 SYGVNS. The CDR3 DNA follows: TGTGCCAGCAGTGAAGACAGGGGAATGGGCAATGAGCAGTTCTTC. Protein sequence: CASSEDRGMGNEQFF.